This TCR beta chain is drawn from a study of T cell responses to AZD1222 COVID-19 vaccine. Findings of the study overall: Nearly half of spike-specific TCRs reportedly go after variant regions that carry no mutations. All repertoire sampling was performed exclusively after the peak T cell response. White British donors predominated, females outnumbered males, and clonal diversity was possibly underestimated.

The method was immunoSEQ multiplex PCR; TCRdb's version includes in-frame clones alone and lacks a portion of them. The repertoire holds 120,000 or so clones, with about nine tenths as singletons. Note on this clone: Its antigen is undetermined.

The germline CDR1 and CDR2 sequences are SGHNT and YYREEE (reference sequence). With 1 base removed from V and 6 bases from J, the gap between germline ends came to 6 bases. There are 12 residues in the CDR3. Pooling of second doses given at about 4 or about 12 weeks was done. J is TRBJ2-3 and V is TRBV5-4; D gene ambiguous. This sample comprised peripheral blood, obtained 28 days after the second AZD1222 dose. The sequence came from an adult who received the AZD1222 COVID-19 vaccine. CDR3 DNA sequence: TGTGCCAGCAGCTTGAGCTCCGATACGCAGTATTTT. Amino acids: CASSLSSDTQYF.